This TCR beta chain was sequenced during a study of control samples from healthy donors and cancer patients. Note on this clone: Within the sample, other DNA sequences also encode this same CDR3.

CDR1 and CDR2 from the germline V gene are SGHTA and FQGTGA. Trimming removed 2 bases from V and 2 bases from J; junction bases left unmatched: 3. This CDR3 is built from 15 residues. This table comes from immunoSEQ multiplex PCR, and its TCRdb copy is limited to in-frame clones, with some not included. The sample consists of about 78,000 clones, roughly 89% of them appearing once. Sample: blood. The receptor was derived from a woman aged 60-70 years in good health. The chain is built from TRBV7-3 and TRBJ2-1; TRBD2 matches at 7 bases. CDR3 amino acids: CASSLGREPYNEQFF. As DNA, the CDR3 is TGTGCCAGCAGCTTAGGGCGGGAGCCCTACAATGAGCAGTTCTTC.